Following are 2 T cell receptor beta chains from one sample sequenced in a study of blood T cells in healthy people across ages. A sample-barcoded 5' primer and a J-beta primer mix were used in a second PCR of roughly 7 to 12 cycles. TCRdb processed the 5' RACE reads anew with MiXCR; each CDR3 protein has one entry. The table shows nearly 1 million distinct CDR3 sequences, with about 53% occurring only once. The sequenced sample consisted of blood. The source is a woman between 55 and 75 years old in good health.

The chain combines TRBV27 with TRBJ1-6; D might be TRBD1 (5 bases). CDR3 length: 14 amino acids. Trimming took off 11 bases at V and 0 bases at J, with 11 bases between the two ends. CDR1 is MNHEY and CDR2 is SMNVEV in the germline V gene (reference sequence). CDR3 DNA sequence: TGTGCCGCCCGGGGGAGCTCCTATAATTCACCCCTCCACTTT. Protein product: CAARGSSYNSPLHF.

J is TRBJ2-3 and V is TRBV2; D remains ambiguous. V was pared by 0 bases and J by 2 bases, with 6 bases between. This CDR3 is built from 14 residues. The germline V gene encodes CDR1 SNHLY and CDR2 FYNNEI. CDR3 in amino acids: CASSEAGNTDTQYF. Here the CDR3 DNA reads TGTGCCAGCAGTGAAGCAGGAAACACAGATACGCAGTATTTT.